The next 3 T cell receptor beta chains were all read from a single sample in a study of post-analysis software for immune sequencing data. The authors incorporated unique molecular identifiers into the TCR beta cDNA libraries. MiXCR, run by TCRdb on the PCR reads, gives a single entry per CDR3 protein. Counted here are roughly 150,000 distinct CDR3 sequences, around 36% occurring once; the ten biggest clones make up 28%. The sequences come from blood, collected after autologous hematopoietic stem cell transplantation. The receptors were sampled from a girl aged 10-17 years with multiple sclerosis.

The CDR3 DNA is TGTGCCAGCAGCGTAGCTGGGGGGACCCTCAATGAGCAGTTCTTC. Its translation: CASSVAGGTLNEQFF. V is TRBV9 and J is TRBJ2-1; a possible D gene is TRBD2 (6 bases). Trimming removed 0 bases from V and 6 bases from J, with 13 bases in between. Germline V gene data show CDR1 as SGDLS and CDR2 as YYNGEE. This CDR3 is 15 amino acids long.

The rearrangement joins TRBV18 to TRBJ2-3, with 9 bases identical to TRBD2. The germline V gene encodes CDR1 KGHSH and CDR2 LQKENI. V shed 0 bases and J 4 bases; nucleotides not matched to a gene: 11. The length of the CDR3 is 18 residues. The CDR3 protein is CASSPPFVREGHADTQYF. CDR3 DNA: TGTGCCAGCTCACCACCGTTTGTGCGGGAGGGCCATGCAGATACGCAGTATTTT.

This clonotype was seen a few times. This rearrangement joins TRBV9 to TRBJ2-5, with 13 bases fitting TRBD2. CDR1 and CDR2 from the germline V gene are SGDLS and YYNGEE. There are 17 residues in the CDR3. The trim removed 4 bases at V and 4 bases at J, leaving 10 bases unmatched. CDR3 sequence reads: CASSPRTSGRSRETQYF. Here the CDR3 DNA reads TGTGCCAGCAGCCCAAGGACTAGCGGGAGAAGTAGAGAGACCCAGTACTTC.